This T cell receptor (beta chain) derives from a study of PD-1 blockade in classical Hodgkin lymphoma. Whole-study findings and limits: Repertoires differed for reasons still undefined, possibly disease activity or prior therapy.

The assay was immunoSEQ multiplex PCR, and TCRdb's table has in-frame clones only and misses some. Among roughly 20,000 clones listed, about nine tenths were seen once. Sample time point: cycle 4 day 1 (C4D1), after more than 5 weeks of nivolumab. No patient escaped relapse after autologous stem cell transplantation, and brentuximab vedotin exposure varied. Thawed PBMCs underwent magnetic negative selection to obtain purified CD8+ T cells. The CDR3 sequence is 15 residues long. V lost 3 bases and J lost 4; bases outside the gene matches: 5. Looked up from germline, CDR1 is SGDLS and CDR2 is YYNGEE. Points on this clone: Its antigen is as yet unknown.

The clonotype originates from a human donor with classical Hodgkin lymphoma. The chain combines TRBV9 with TRBJ2-7, with 12 bases fitting TRBD1. The sample was CD8+ T cells from blood, taken before the fourth cycle of nivolumab. In DNA form, the CDR3 reads TGTGCCAGCAGCGCGTCGGGACAGGGGGCTTACGAGCAGTACTTC. Translation gives CASSASGQGAYEQYF.